This T cell receptor (beta chain) was identified during a study of neurological immune-mediated disorders. The unsorted libraries had their origin in 2 million PBMCs stored at -80 C. This clonotype came up many times. The CDR3 length is 11 residues. With 6 bases removed from V and 0 bases from J, the gap between germline ends came to 6 bases. Germline lookup yields CDR1 DFQATT and CDR2 SNEGSKA (reference sequence). cDNA was made by 5'RACE with 10-nucleotide random UMIs. TCRdb called the 5' RACE reads again in MiXCR, with one record for every CDR3 protein. This table holds around 94,000 distinct CDR3 sequences, about 3.8% found once.

This clonotype was sampled from a woman aged 18-29 years with multiple sclerosis. V and J are TRBV20-1 and TRBJ2-7; unclear D gene. Sequencing input: PBMCs. The CDR3 here is CSATSSYEQYF. CDR3 coding DNA: TGCAGTGCCACGAGCTCCTACGAGCAGTACTTC.